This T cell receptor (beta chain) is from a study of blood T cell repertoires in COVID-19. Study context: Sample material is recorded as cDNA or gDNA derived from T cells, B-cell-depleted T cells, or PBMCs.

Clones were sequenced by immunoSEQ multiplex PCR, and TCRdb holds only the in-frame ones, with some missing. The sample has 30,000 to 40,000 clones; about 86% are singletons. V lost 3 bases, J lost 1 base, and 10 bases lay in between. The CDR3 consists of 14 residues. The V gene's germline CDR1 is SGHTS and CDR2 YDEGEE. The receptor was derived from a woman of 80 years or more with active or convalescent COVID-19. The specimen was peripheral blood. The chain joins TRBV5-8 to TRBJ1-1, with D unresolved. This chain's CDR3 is CASSSGWRNTEAFF. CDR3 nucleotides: TGTGCCAGCAGCTCGGGATGGAGGAACACTGAAGCTTTCTTT.